This T cell receptor beta chain was observed in a study of control samples from healthy donors and cancer patients. The data were produced by immunoSEQ multiplex PCR, yet TCRdb's version contains in-frame clones alone and is incomplete. In the table there are about 3,600 clones, about 80% of which are singletons. Input material: formalin-fixed, paraffin-embedded tissue. The clonotype originates from a female donor with melanoma.

The CDR3 nucleotides are TGTGCCATCAGGGGGGACATTAGAGGTGAGCAGTTCTTC. As protein: CAIRGDIRGEQFF. The J gene is TRBJ2-1, the V gene TRBV10-3, with D possibly TRBD1 on 6 matching bases. This CDR3 has 13 residues. The germline gives CDR1 ENHRY, CDR2 SYGVKD. Trimming pared 6 bases from V and 9 bases from J, leaving 15 bases between.